These T cell receptor beta chains were read from a single sample in a study of cytomegalovirus exposure and HLA in healthy donors. The repertoire was sequenced with immunoSEQ multiplex PCR; TCRdb's copy has only in-frame clones and lacks some. The repertoire consists of about 200,000 clones, with more than 65% occurring once and the leading ten covering about 1.7%. The specimen sequenced was PBMCs. The receptors were gathered from a man aged 45-65 years in good health and CMV-seronegative. The CDR3 runs from the conserved cysteine through the conserved F or W. Expanded clones are given a class, and other clones once, few, many or no size at all.

abundance	j_gene	v_gene	CDR3aa
-	TRBJ2-7	TRBV13	CASRLQGPGEQYF
once	TRBJ1-4	TRBV11-2	CASSPRWTGENEKLFF
few	TRBJ2-7	TRBV9	CASSVGGASSYEQYF
once	TRBJ1-5	TRBV30	CAWSGVGGTQPQHF
-	-	TRBV6-6	CASSFPTGDTYEQYF
-	TRBJ2-5	TRBV6-1	CASSQERVGETQYF
-	TRBJ2-5	TRBV27	CASSFAWRDWETQYF
few	TRBJ2-1	TRBV9	CASSLTSGVWNEQFF
-	-	TRBV6-5	CASSSPRRQANYEQYF
-	TRBJ2-7	TRBV7-9	CASSWTSGRSSSYEQYF
-	TRBJ2-1	TRBV6-1	CATQGGTFTYNEQFF
-	TRBJ1-4	TRBV30	CAWSVGTGVEKLFF
-	TRBJ2-5	TRBV27	CASSLERGQETQYF
-	TRBJ2-6	TRBV27	CASSSIAGVSSGANVLTF
-	TRBJ1-5	TRBV6-5	CASSGGSAQPQHF
once	TRBJ1-1	TRBV7-2	CASSLKVQGALNTEAFF
-	TRBJ1-1	TRBV15	CATSGWTAHTEAFF
-	TRBJ2-1	TRBV19	CASSPGGSYNEQFF
-	TRBJ2-7	TRBV6-5	CASSSRDRGGREQYF
once	TRBJ1-4	TRBV5-1	CASARGDPGEKLFF
few	TRBJ2-2	TRBV30	CAWSATNTGELFF
-	TRBJ1-3	TRBV6-6	CASSYLRGSSGNTIYF
-	TRBJ2-1	TRBV28	CASTRAGGSYNEQFF
-	TRBJ1-1	TRBV4-1	CASSQAGQNTEAFF
-	TRBJ1-3	TRBV19	CASRDRISISGNTIYF
once	TRBJ2-1	TRBV27	CASSLYPPREGRYEQFF
few	TRBJ2-2	TRBV30	CAWSDSPGGNTGELFF
-	TRBJ2-3	TRBV4-1	CASSQGGAALTDTQYF
once	TRBJ2-3	TRBV5-4	CASSSRQVTDTQYF
few	TRBJ2-7	TRBV2	CASSDLGQGYEQYF
-	TRBJ2-5	TRBV5-1	CASRLSDRKETQYF
-	TRBJ2-7	TRBV28	CASSLQDFYEQYF
-	TRBJ2-2	TRBV14	CASGPQGVAGELFF
once	TRBJ2-7	TRBV30	CAWSAPTTGQYF
-	TRBJ2-7	TRBV21-1	CASSKGGTGDYEQYF
-	TRBJ2-3	TRBV10-1	CASSEGVDTQYF
-	TRBJ2-5	TRBV7-9	CASSERLLAGGETQYF
-	TRBJ2-1	TRBV19	CASRDTGLGSNEQFF
once	TRBJ2-7	TRBV29-1	CSVEDGTGGSYEQYF
-	TRBJ2-5	TRBV4-2	CASSQDPGFSGAGPETQYF
-	TRBJ2-7	TRBV7-3	CASSRGQIRPYEQYF
-	TRBJ1-6	TRBV5-6	CASSLPRQGGGSPLHF
-	TRBJ2-4	TRBV28	CASSSGLLWYF
-	TRBJ1-3	TRBV18	CASSLASSRDTIYF
once	TRBJ2-3	TRBV27	CASSSFVHIATDTQYF
-	TRBJ2-1	TRBV5-1	CASSLEGTGDEQFF
-	TRBJ2-3	TRBV27	CASSSQLLAGITDTQYF
-	TRBJ2-5	TRBV5-4	CASSSGREKQETQYF
-	TRBJ2-2	TRBV11-3	CASSLGGPNGELFF
once	TRBJ2-1	TRBV4-2	CASSQVRTGGSYNEQFF
once	TRBJ2-7	TRBV28	CASRAGGTGGGYEQYF
once	TRBJ2-3	TRBV5-1	CASSLAGGRGDTQYF
-	TRBJ2-7	TRBV5-8	CASGRAGTRSSYEQYF
-	TRBJ1-1	TRBV14	CASSRAQGNTEAFF
few	TRBJ2-1	TRBV28	CASSLRTSGIYNEQFF
-	TRBJ2-7	TRBV7-8	CASSSPDRGNYEQYF
once	TRBJ1-1	TRBV6-1	CASRGQLNTEAFF
-	TRBJ1-1	TRBV6-5	CASSPGTGMNTEAFF
-	TRBJ2-2	TRBV11-3	CASSLEDREGPGELFF